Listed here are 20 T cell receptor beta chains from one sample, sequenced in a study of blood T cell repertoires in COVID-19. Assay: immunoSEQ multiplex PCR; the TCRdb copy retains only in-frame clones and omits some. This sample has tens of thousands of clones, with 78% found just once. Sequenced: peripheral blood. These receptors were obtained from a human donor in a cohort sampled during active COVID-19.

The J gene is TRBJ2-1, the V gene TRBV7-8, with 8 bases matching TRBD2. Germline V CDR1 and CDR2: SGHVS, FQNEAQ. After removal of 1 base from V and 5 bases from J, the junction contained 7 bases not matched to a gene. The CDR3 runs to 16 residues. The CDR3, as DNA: TGTGCCAGCAGCTTAGACTGGCGGGGGGAAAACAATGAGCAGTTCTTC. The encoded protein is CASSLDWRGENNEQFF.

CDR3 sequence: CSATGKDEKLFF. In nucleotides, the CDR3 is TGCAGCGCGACAGGGAAAGATGAAAAACTGTTTTTT. The chain links TRBV29-1 to TRBJ1-4; 7 nucleotides match TRBD1. This CDR3 region has 12 residues. Germline CDR1 SQVTM, CDR2 ANQGSEA. V shed 7 bases, J shed 6 bases, and the junction held 5 bases outside the gene matches.

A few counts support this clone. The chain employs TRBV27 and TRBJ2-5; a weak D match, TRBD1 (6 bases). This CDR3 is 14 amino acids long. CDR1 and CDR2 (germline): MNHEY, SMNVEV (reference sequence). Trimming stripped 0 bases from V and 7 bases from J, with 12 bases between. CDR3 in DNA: TGTGCCAGCAGTTTATCGTTACAGGGAAGGACCCAGTACTTC. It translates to CASSLSLQGRTQYF.

CDR3 protein: CASSLYQGWNGYTF. In DNA form, the CDR3 reads TGTGCCAGCAGTCTTTATCAGGGGTGGAATGGCTACACCTTC. The chain joins TRBV28 to TRBJ1-2; D possibly corresponds to TRBD1 (6 bases). V was pared by 5 bases and J by 6 bases, with 16 bases between. Germline CDR1 reads MDHEN; CDR2 reads SYDVKM. The CDR3 runs 14 residues.

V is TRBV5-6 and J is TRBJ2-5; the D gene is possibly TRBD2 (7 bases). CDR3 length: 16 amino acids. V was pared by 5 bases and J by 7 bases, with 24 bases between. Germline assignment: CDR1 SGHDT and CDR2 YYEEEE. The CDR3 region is CASRLGRDIRRRTQYF. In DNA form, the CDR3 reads TGTGCCAGCAGATTAGGGAGGGACATCCGACGGAGGACCCAGTACTTC.

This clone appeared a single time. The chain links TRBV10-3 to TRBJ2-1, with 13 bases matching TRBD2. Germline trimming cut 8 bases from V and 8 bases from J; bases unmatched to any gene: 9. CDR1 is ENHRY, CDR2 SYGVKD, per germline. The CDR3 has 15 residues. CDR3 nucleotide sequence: TGTGCCATCGCACTAGCGGGAGGGCCCTCCCATGAGCAGTTCTTC. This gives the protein CAIALAGGPSHEQFF.

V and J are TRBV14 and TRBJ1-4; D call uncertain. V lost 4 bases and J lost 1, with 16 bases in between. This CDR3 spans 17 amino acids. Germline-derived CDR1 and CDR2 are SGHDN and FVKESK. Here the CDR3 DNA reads TGTGCCAGCAGCCGCGGAAAAGAACTAAAAACTAATGAAAAACTGTTTTTT. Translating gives CASSRGKELKTNEKLFF.

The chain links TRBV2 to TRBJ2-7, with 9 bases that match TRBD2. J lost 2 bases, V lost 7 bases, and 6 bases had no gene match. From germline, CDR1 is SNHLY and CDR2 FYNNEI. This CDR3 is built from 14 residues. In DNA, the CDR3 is TGTGCCAGCACTGGGGCGGGGGGGGCCTACGAGCAGTACTTC. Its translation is CASTGAGGAYEQYF.

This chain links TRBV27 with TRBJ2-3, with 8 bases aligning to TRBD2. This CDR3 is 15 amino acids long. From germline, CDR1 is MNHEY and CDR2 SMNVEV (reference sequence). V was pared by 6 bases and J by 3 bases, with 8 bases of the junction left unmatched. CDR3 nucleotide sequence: TGTGCCAGCAGGGGCGGGAGGAGGGTAACAGATACGCAGTATTTT. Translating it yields CASRGGRRVTDTQYF.

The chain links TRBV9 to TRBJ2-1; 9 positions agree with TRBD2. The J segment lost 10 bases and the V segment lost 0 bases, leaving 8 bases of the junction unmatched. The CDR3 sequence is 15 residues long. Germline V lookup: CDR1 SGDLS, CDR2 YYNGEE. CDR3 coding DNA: TGTGCCAGCAGCGTAGGGGGACTAGCAGTATCAGAGCAGTTCTTC. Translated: CASSVGGLAVSEQFF.

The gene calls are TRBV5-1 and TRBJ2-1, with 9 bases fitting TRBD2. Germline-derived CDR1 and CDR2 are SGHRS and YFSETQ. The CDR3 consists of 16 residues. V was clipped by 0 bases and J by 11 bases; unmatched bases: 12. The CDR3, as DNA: TGCGCCAGCAGCTTGGGGTCGAGCGGGGGGAGCGATCAGCAGTTCTTC. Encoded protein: CASSLGSSGGSDQQFF.

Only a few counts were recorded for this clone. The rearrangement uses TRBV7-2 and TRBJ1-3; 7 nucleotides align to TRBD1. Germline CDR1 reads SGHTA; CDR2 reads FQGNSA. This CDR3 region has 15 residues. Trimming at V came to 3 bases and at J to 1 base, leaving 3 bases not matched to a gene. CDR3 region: CASSFPTGSGNTIYF. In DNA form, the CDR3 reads TGTGCCAGCAGCTTCCCGACAGGGTCTGGAAACACCATATATTTT.

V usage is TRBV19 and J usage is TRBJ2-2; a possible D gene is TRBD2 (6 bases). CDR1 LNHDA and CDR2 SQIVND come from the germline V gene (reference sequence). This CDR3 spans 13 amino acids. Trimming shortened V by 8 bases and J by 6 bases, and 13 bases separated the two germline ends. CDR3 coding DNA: TGTGCCAGTCAAGGTAGCGGTCCCGGGGAGCTGTTTTTT. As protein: CASQGSGPGELFF.

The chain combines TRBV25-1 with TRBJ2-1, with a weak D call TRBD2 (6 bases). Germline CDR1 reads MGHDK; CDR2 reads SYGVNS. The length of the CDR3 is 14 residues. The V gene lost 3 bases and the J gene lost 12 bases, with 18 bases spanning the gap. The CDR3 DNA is TGTGCCAGCAGTGACCGGAGGAGGGTCGTGGGGCAGTTCTTC. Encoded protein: CASSDRRRVVGQFF.

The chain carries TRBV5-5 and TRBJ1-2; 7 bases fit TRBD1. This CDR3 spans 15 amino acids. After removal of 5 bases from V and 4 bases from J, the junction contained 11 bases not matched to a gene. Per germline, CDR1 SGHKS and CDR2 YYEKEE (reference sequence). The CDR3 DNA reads TGTGCCAGCAGAGGCTTAAGGACAGGCGTCTATGGCTACACCTTC. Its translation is CASRGLRTGVYGYTF.

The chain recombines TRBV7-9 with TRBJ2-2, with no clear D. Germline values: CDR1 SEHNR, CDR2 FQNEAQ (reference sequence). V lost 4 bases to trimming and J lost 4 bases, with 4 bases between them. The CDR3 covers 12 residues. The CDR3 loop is CASSWSTGELFF. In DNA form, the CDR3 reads TGTGCCAGCAGCTGGAGCACCGGGGAGCTGTTTTTT.

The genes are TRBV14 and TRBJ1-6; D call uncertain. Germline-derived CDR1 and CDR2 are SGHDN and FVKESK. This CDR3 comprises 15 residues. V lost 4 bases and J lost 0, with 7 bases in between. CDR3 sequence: CASSPPGSYNSPLHF. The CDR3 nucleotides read TGTGCCAGCAGCCCGCCGGGCTCCTATAATTCACCCCTCCACTTT.

This CDR3 reads CASSLSSGSYEQYF. Written as DNA, the CDR3 is TGTGCCAGCAGTTTATCGTCAGGCTCCTACGAGCAGTACTTC. This sequence joins TRBV27 and TRBJ2-5; D is undetermined. Matching the DNA end better, TRBJ2-7 makes the J call doubtful. CDR3 length: 14 amino acids. The germline CDR1 and CDR2 sequences are MNHEY and SMNVEV (reference sequence).

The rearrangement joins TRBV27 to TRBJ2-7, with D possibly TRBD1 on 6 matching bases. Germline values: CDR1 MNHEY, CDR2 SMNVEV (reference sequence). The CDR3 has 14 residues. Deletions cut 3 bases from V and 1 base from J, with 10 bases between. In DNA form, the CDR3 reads TGTGCCAGCAGTTTGCGGCAGGGGTCCTACGAGCAGTACTTC. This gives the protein CASSLRQGSYEQYF.

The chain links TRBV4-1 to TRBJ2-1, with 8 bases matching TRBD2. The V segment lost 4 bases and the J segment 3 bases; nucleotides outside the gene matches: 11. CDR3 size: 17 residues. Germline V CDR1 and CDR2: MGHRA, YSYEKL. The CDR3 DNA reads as TGCGCCAGCAGCCTCGGACTAGCCAACCGTTTCTACAATGAGCAGTTCTTC. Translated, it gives CASSLGLANRFYNEQFF.